This T cell receptor (beta chain) comes out of a study of neurological immune-mediated disorders. MiXCR was run by TCRdb on the 5' RACE reads, yielding one entry per CDR3 protein. Here the sample spans about 92,000 distinct CDR3 sequences, around 3.6% being singletons. Unmatched junction bases numbered 7, after V lost 4 bases and J lost 3 bases. Germline V CDR1 and CDR2: SGHRS, YFSETQ. This CDR3 has 14 residues. For the unsorted libraries, 2 million PBMCs stored at -80 C served as input. This sequence originates from a woman aged 45-65 years with multiple sclerosis. Sample: PBMCs. The rearrangement joins TRBV5-1 to TRBJ2-7; 7 nucleotides agree with TRBD1. CDR3 region: CASSPGSGGYEQYF. In nucleotides, the CDR3 is TGCGCCAGCAGCCCGGGATCAGGGGGCTACGAGCAGTACTTC.